The entry below gives a single T cell receptor (beta chain) sequence along with its context. The sample comes from a study of T cell repertoires in cytomegalovirus infection. The CDR3 runs to 15 residues. Per germline, CDR1 MNHEY and CDR2 SMNVEV (reference sequence). The V end was cut by 4 bases, the J end by 8 bases, with 17 bases between. TCRdb reprocessed the reads via MiXCR and lists one record per CDR3 protein. The sample lists roughly 100,000 distinct CDR3 sequences, 16% occurring once. Material: PBMCs. V and J are TRBV27 and TRBJ2-2; a weak D match, TRBD1 (6 bases). This receptor was taken from a human donor in good health (CMV status not recorded). Some clones in this sample may be carry-over from other donors' samples. The CDR3: CASSSRAGASGELFF. In DNA form, the CDR3 reads TGTGCCAGCAGTTCCCGGGCAGGGGCCTCGGGGGAGCTGTTTTTT.